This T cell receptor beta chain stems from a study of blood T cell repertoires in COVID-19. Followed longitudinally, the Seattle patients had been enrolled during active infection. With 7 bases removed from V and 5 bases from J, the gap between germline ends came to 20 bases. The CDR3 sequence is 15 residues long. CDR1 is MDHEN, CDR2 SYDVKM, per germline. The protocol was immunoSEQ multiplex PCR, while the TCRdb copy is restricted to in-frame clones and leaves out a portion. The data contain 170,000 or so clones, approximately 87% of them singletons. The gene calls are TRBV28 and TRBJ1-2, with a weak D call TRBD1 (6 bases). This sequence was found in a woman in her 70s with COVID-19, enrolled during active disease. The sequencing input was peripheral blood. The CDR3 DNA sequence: TGTGCCAGCACAAAAGCGACAGGTCTCGAATATGGCTACACCTTC. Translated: CASTKATGLEYGYTF.